This T cell receptor beta chain was recovered during a study of shared clonotypes between healthy human individuals. General study results and limits: Estimated richness values were generally larger in naive subsets than in memory subsets. For naive CD4 cells, approximately 4.7% of clonotypes were shared across four donors.

Only one count was recorded for this clone. Its antigen remains unidentified. Additional DNA sequences in this sample encode the identical CDR3. Each cell subset's genomic DNA was divided evenly among several immunoSEQ plates. Assay used: immunoSEQ multiplex PCR; TCRdb lists only in-frame clones, some missing. The sample has millions of clones; around nine tenths are singletons. Sequencing was carried out using naive CD4+ T cells sorted from blood. As for subset: CD45RA+ positively selected. This TCR derives from a man between 18 and 35 years old in good health.

CDR3 loop: CASSGQGSTGELFF. Here the CDR3 DNA reads TGCGCCAGTTCTGGACAGGGGTCCACCGGGGAGCTGTTTTTT. This sequence joins TRBV5-1 and TRBJ2-2, with 9 bases lining up with TRBD1. CDR1 is SGHRS and CDR2 is YFSETQ in the germline V gene. With V trimmed by 8 bases and J by 4 bases, 6 bases remained unmatched. The CDR3 has 14 residues.